These T cell receptor beta chains were read from a single sample in a study of cytotoxic CD8 clonotypes in ibrutinib-treated CLL. Libraries were prepared by immunoSEQ multiplex PCR; TCRdb keeps only in-frame clonotypes and omits some of them. The table shows more than 55,000 clones, with less than 75% occurring only once. The material sequenced was PBMCs, taken after 12 months of ibrutinib treatment. The receptors stem from a human donor with chronic lymphocytic leukemia. CDR3s include the opening cysteine and the closing phenylalanine or tryptophan. D genes are given only for firm matches. Clone size is not always given. Where it is, it says once, few, many or a class for expanded clones.

clone_size	j_call	d_call	v_call	cdr3_nt	cdr3_aa
.	TRBJ2-1	TRBD2	TRBV4-2	TGTGCCAGCAGCCAAGAAATGGGACTAGCGTCAGGTGAGCAGTTCTTC	CASSQEMGLASGEQFF
.	TRBJ1-3	TRBD1	TRBV7-2	TGTGCCAGCAGCCCCCAGGACAGGGGGTCTGGAAACACCATATATTTT	CASSPQDRGSGNTIYF
.	TRBJ2-1	TRBD2	TRBV6-1	TGTGCCAGCAGTGCTCCCAGGGGTGGTAGCGGGAGGGCCATCAATGAGCAGTTCTTC	CASSAPRGGSGRAINEQFF
.	TRBJ1-2	.	TRBV15	TGTGCCACCAGCAGAGATCGGTTAAATCAGGATGGCTACACCTTC	CATSRDRLNQDGYTF
.	TRBJ2-5	TRBD2	TRBV4-3	TGCGCCAGCAGCCTAGGTATAGCGGGAGCGGTGACCCAGTACTTC	CASSLGIAGAVTQYF
.	TRBJ2-7	.	TRBV11-3	TGTGCCAGCACCCAAGAGGAGCAGTACTTC	CASTQEEQYF
.	TRBJ1-2	TRBD1	TRBV7-9	TGTGCCAGCAGCCTAGGACAGGCGTCCTACTATGGCTACACCTTC	CASSLGQASYYGYTF
.	TRBJ1-5	.	TRBV6-5	TGTGCCAGCAAATTGTTTTGGCACAGCAATCAGCCCCAGCATTTT	CASKLFWHSNQPQHF
few	TRBJ1-5	.	TRBV30	TGTGCCTGGAGTGGGACCGGCAATCAGCCCCAGCATTTT	CAWSGTGNQPQHF
.	TRBJ2-3	.	TRBV27	TGTGCCAGCAACTGGGGTTTTTACCCCACAGATACGCAGTATTTT	CASNWGFYPTDTQYF
few	TRBJ1-2	.	TRBV2	TGTGCCAGCCCTGGGCCGAGCCGGGGTGGCTACACCTTC	CASPGPSRGGYTF
few	TRBJ2-6	.	TRBV2	TGTGCCAGCAGGCAACAGGGTAGTTTAAGCTCTGGGGCCAACGTCCTGACTTTC	CASRQQGSLSSGANVLTF
.	TRBJ2-7	.	TRBV11-2	TGTGCCAGCAGCTTAGTTGGTGAGCAGTACTTC	CASSLVGEQYF
.	TRBJ2-3	.	TRBV5-1	TGCGCCAGCAGTCTCCGAGTTGGGGCCACAGATACGCAGTATTTT	CASSLRVGATDTQYF
.	TRBJ1-1	.	TRBV19	TGTGCCAGTAGTATAGGGCAGGGGACTGAAGCTTTCTTT	CASSIGQGTEAFF
.	TRBJ1-1	.	TRBV4-1	TGCGCCAGCAGCCAAGTATACCCGAACACTGAAGCTTTCTTT	CASSQVYPNTEAFF
.	TRBJ1-1	.	TRBV20-1	TGCAGTGCTAGAGGGGCGATTGAAGCTTTCTTT	CSARGAIEAFF
few	TRBJ2-2	.	TRBV7-9	TGTGCCAGCAGCCGCTACGGGGCCGGGGAGCTGTTTTTT	CASSRYGAGELFF
once	TRBJ2-7	TRBD1	TRBV27	TGTGCCAGCAGTTTAAGGACAGGGAATTACGAGCAGTACTTC	CASSLRTGNYEQYF
.	TRBJ2-3	.	TRBV10-3	TGTGCCTCCGGGGGCGGAAGCACAGATACGCAGTATTTT	CASGGGSTDTQYF
.	TRBJ2-2	TRBD2	TRBV4-1	TGCGCCAGCAGCCAAGTGTTAGCGGGAGTAATTACCGGGGAGCTGTTTTTT	CASSQVLAGVITGELFF
.	TRBJ1-5	.	TRBV6-6	TGTGCCAGCAGTTACTCTCCAGGGGTTAGCAATCAGCCCCAGCATTTT	CASSYSPGVSNQPQHF
.	TRBJ2-1	TRBD1	TRBV15	TGTGCCACCAGCAGAGATAAAGGGACAGGGGGCTTACTTGAGCAGTTCTTC	CATSRDKGTGGLLEQFF
.	TRBJ1-1	.	TRBV6-5	TGTGCCAGCAGTTACACCAGACCAGCAGGGTTCAATGAAGCTTTCTTT	CASSYTRPAGFNEAFF
.	TRBJ2-7	TRBD2	TRBV6-5	TGTGCCAGCAGTTACTCCTCCGCGGGAGTCGGCGAGCAGTACTTC	CASSYSSAGVGEQYF
once	TRBJ2-1	.	TRBV28	TGTGCCAGCCTCACGGGACCGGCGGATGAGCAGTTCTTC	CASLTGPADEQFF
.	TRBJ1-6	.	TRBV4-1	TGCGCCAGCAGCCAAGATCCCGGACTGGGAATCCACTTT	CASSQDPGLGIHF
.	TRBJ2-7	TRBD1	TRBV25-1	TGTGCCAGCAGTTTCGGGACAGGGGGATTAGCGTACTTC	CASSFGTGGLAYF
.	TRBJ2-5	TRBD2	TRBV27	TGTGCCAGCAGTTTACTAGCGGGGGGGCCAGAGACCCAGTACTTC	CASSLLAGGPETQYF
.	TRBJ2-5	TRBD2	TRBV11-2	TGTGCCAGCAGCGACGGGGGGGTACTCCAAGAGACCCAGTACTTC	CASSDGGVLQETQYF
.	TRBJ2-2	.	TRBV6-5	TGTGCCAGCGCAGACAGCAACACCGGGGAGCTGTTTTTT	CASADSNTGELFF
few	TRBJ1-1	TRBD1	TRBV6-5	TGTGCCAGCAGTTACGGGACAGGTAACACTGAAGCTTTCTTT	CASSYGTGNTEAFF
.	TRBJ1-1	.	TRBV19	TGTGCCAGTAGTATAAACAGGGCGCCGCACACTGAAGCTTTCTTT	CASSINRAPHTEAFF
few	TRBJ1-2	TRBD1	TRBV19	TGTGCCAGTTGGGGCAGGGGGTTTAACTATGGCTACACCTTC	CASWGRGFNYGYTF
.	TRBJ2-7	TRBD1	TRBV4-3	TGCGCCAGCAGCCAAGGAAGGGGGCCCGGCGAGCAGTACTTC	CASSQGRGPGEQYF
.	TRBJ1-4	TRBD1	TRBV5-1	TGCGCCAGCAGCACGACAGGGTGGAATGAAAAACTGTTTTTT	CASSTTGWNEKLFF
.	TRBJ2-7	TRBD1	TRBV5-1	TGCGCCAGCAGCCTCCGAGCGGGACAGGGATACCTCTACGAGCAGTACTTC	CASSLRAGQGYLYEQYF
few	TRBJ1-2	TRBD1	TRBV29-1	TGCAGCGTTGAAGCAAGGGGACAGTTCTATGGCTACACCTTC	CSVEARGQFYGYTF
once	TRBJ1-2	.	TRBV5-4	TGTGCCAGCAGCTTGGCCCCGGACCGCACCCTTGGCTACACCTTC	CASSLAPDRTLGYTF
.	TRBJ1-2	TRBD1	TRBV4-3	TGCGCCAGCAGCAGGACAGGGGGCCGCTGGGACTATGGCTACACCTTC	CASSRTGGRWDYGYTF
.	TRBJ2-1	TRBD1	TRBV28	TGTGCCAGCAGTTCATCCGGGACAGTAAATACCTACAATGAGCAGTTCTTC	CASSSSGTVNTYNEQFF
.	TRBJ2-7	TRBD2	TRBV5-1	TGCGCCAGCAGCGAAGCGGGAGGGCCCTACGAGCAGTACTTC	CASSEAGGPYEQYF
.	TRBJ2-1	.	TRBV5-6	TGTGCCAGCACCTCATGGGGTACCTACAATGAGCAGTTCTTC	CASTSWGTYNEQFF
.	TRBJ2-7	.	TRBV19	TGTGCCAGTAGATGGGACGCTGGGGCGTACGAGCAGTACTTC	CASRWDAGAYEQYF
.	TRBJ2-1	.	TRBV9	TGTGCCAGCAGTGCTCCTGGGGGGGAGCAGTTCTTC	CASSAPGGEQFF
many	TRBJ2-7	TRBD2	TRBV28	TGTGCCAGCAGTATCGCCGGACTAGCGGGAGGCATAAGGCCCTACGAGCAGTACTTC	CASSIAGLAGGIRPYEQYF
few	TRBJ1-4	TRBD1	TRBV5-1	TGCGCCAGCAGCCGGTTGGGACAGGGCCCTGAAAAACTGTTTTTT	CASSRLGQGPEKLFF
once	TRBJ2-1	.	TRBV15	TGTGCCACCAGCAGAGGGAGGACCGCTTACAATGAGCAGTTCTTC	CATSRGRTAYNEQFF
.	TRBJ2-7	TRBD2	TRBV2	TGTGCCAGCAGAACCGGACTAGCGCCCTACTACGAGCAGTACTTC	CASRTGLAPYYEQYF
.	TRBJ1-2	.	TRBV5-4	TGTGCCAGCAGGAACAACAGCGTTGGCTATGGCTACACCTTC	CASRNNSVGYGYTF
.	TRBJ1-5	.	TRBV5-5	TGTGCCAGCAGCTTGGAGGGGAGAGGGCAGCCCCAGCATTTT	CASSLEGRGQPQHF
few	TRBJ1-4	.	TRBV12-1	TGTGCCAGCAGCTCCCGGGTGGCCCCGGGGAAACTGTTTTTT	CASSSRVAPGKLFF
.	TRBJ2-5	.	TRBV30	TGTGCCTGGAGTGTAGGAGAGACCCAGTACTTC	CAWSVGETQYF
.	TRBJ2-5	TRBD1	TRBV9	TGTGCCAGCAGCGTAACCGGGACAGCCCAAGAGACCCAGTACTTC	CASSVTGTAQETQYF